This TCR beta chain was sequenced in a study of shared clonotypes between healthy human individuals. The data were produced by immunoSEQ multiplex PCR, yet TCRdb's version contains in-frame clones alone and is incomplete. The profile shows hundreds of thousands of clones, more than 75% of them singletons. The sequence derives from a woman in her 40s in good health. Some clones in this sample may be carry-over from other donors' samples. The material sequenced was PBMCs.

CDR3 coding DNA: TGCGCCAGCAGCCAAGGTGTGAGCGGGAGGGCCTACGAGCAGTACTTC. It yields the protein CASSQGVSGRAYEQYF. This sequence joins TRBV4-3 and TRBJ2-7, with 10 bases fitting TRBD2. V shed 1 base and J 2 bases; nucleotides not matched to a gene: 5. Germline V gene sequence: CDR1 LGHNA, CDR2 YSLEER. CDR3 length equals 16 residues.